This T cell receptor beta chain was identified during a study of blood T cell repertoires in COVID-19. V was pared by 4 bases and J by 1 base, with 7 bases of the junction left unmatched. The CDR3 runs 16 residues. Germline V lookup: CDR1 SGHRS, CDR2 YFSETQ. Assay: immunoSEQ multiplex PCR; the TCRdb copy retains only in-frame clones and omits some. The sample yields 55,000 to 80,000 clones, 80% to 90% seen once. J is TRBJ2-5 and V is TRBV5-1, with 10 bases matching TRBD1. The TCR was taken from an elderly man with acute or convalescent COVID-19. The sequenced sample consisted of peripheral blood. The CDR3 sequence: CASSRSRDRGQETQYF. CDR3 sequence (DNA): TGCGCCAGCAGCCGTAGCCGGGACAGGGGCCAAGAGACCCAGTACTTC.